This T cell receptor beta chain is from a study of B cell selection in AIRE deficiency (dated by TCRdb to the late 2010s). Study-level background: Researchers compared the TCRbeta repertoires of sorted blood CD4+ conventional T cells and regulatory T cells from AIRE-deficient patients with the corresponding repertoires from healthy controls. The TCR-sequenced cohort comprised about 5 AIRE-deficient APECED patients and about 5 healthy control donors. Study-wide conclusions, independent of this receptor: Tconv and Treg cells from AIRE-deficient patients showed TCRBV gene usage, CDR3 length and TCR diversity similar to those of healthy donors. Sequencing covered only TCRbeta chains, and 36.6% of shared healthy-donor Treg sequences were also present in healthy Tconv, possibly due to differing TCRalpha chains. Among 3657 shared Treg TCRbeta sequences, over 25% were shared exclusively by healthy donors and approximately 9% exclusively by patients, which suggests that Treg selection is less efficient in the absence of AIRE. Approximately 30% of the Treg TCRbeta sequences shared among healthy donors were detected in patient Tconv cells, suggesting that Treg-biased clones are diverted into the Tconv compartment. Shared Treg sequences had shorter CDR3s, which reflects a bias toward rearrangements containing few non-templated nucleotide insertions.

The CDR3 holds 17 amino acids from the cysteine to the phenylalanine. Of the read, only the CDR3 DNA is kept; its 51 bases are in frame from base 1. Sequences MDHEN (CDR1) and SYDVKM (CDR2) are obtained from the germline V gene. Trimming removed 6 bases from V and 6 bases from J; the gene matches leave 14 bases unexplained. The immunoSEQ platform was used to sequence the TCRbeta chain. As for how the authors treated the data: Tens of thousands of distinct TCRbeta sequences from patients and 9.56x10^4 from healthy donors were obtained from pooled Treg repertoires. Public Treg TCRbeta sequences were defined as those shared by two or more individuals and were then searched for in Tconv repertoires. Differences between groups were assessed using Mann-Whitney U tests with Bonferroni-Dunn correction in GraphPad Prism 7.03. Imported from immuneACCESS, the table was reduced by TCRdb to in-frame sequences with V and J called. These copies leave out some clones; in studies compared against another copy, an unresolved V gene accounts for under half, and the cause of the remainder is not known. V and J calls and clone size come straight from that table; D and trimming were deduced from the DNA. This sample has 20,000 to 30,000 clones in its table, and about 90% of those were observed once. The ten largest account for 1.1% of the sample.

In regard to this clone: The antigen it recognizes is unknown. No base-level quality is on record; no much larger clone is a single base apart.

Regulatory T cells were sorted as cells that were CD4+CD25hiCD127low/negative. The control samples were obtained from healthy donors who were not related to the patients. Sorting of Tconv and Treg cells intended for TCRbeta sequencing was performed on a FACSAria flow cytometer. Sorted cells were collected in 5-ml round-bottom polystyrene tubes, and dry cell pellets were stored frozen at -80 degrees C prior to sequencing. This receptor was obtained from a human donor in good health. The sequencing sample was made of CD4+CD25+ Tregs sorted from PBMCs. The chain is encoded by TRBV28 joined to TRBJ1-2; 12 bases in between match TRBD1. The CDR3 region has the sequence CASSGGDRGQFPNGYTF. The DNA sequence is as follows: TGTGCCAGCAGCGGGGGGGACAGGGGGCAATTCCCCAATGGCTACACCTTC.